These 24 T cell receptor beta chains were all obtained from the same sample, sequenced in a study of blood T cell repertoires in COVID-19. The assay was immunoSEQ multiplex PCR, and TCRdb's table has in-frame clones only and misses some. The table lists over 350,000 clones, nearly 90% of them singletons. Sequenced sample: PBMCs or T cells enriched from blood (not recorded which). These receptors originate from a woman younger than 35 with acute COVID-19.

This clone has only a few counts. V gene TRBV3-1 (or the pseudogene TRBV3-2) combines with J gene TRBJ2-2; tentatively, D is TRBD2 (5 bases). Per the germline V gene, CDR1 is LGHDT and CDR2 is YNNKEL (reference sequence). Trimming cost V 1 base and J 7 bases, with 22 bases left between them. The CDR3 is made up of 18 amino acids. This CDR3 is CASSQVRASLRGGGELFF. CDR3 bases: TGTGCCAGCAGCCAAGTTCGGGCAAGCCTACGTGGAGGCGGGGAGCTGTTTTTT.

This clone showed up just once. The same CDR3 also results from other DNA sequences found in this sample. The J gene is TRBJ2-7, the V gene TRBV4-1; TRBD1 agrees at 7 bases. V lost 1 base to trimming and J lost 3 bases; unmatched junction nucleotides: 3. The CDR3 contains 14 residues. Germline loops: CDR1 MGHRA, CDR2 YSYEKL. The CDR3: CASSQVGQSYEQYF. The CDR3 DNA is TGCGCCAGCAGCCAAGTGGGACAGAGCTACGAGCAGTACTTC.

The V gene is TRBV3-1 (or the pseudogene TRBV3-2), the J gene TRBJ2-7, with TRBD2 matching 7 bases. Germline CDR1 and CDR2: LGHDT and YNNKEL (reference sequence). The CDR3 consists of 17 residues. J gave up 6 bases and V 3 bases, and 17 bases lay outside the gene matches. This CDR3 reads CASSQDLAARRMGEQYF. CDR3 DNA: TGTGCCAGCAGCCAGGACCTAGCGGCGCGGAGAATGGGCGAGCAGTACTTC.

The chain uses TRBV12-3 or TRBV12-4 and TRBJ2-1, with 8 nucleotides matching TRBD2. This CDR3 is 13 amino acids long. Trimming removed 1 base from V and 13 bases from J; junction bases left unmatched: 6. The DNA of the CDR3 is TGTGCCAGCAGTTTAGGGTCGGGGGGGCAACAGTTCTTC. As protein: CASSLGSGGQQFF.

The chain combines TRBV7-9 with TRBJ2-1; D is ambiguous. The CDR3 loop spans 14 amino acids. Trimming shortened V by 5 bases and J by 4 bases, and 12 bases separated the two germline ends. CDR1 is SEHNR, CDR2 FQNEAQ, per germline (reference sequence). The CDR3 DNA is TGTGCCAGCAGCCCCTCGCGTGCATACAATGAGCAGTTCTTC. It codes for CASSPSRAYNEQFF.

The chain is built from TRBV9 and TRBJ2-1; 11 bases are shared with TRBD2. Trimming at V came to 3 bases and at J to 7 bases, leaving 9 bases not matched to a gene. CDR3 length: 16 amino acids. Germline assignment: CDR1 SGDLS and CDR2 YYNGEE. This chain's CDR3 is CASSGNSGGAMNEQFF. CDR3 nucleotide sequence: TGTGCCAGCAGCGGTAATAGCGGGGGGGCCATGAATGAGCAGTTCTTC.

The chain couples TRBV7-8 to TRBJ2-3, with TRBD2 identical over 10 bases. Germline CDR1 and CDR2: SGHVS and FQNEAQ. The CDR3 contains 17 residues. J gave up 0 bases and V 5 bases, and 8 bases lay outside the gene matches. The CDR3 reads CASSPGSGGPSTDTQYF. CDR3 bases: TGTGCCAGCAGCCCGGGTAGCGGGGGGCCGAGCACAGATACGCAGTATTTT. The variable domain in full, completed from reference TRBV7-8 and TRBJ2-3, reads GAGVSQSPRYKVAKRGQDVALRCDPISGHVSLFWYQQALGQGPEFLTYFQNEAQLDKSGLPSDRFFAERPEGSVSTLKIQRTQQEDSAVYLCASSPGSGGPSTDTQYFGPGTRLTVL.

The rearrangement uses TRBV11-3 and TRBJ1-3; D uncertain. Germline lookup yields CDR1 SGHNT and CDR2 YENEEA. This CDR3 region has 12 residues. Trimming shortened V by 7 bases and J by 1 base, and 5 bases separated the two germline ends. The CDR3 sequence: CASTQSGNTIYF. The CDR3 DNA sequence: TGTGCCAGCACCCAATCTGGAAACACCATATATTTT.

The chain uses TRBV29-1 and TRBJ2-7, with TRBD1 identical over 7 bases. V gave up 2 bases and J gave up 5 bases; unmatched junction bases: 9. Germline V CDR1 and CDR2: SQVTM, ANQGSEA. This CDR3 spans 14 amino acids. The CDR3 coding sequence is TGCAGCGTTGAAATACAGGGGAGTGGTCACGAGCAGTACTTC. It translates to CSVEIQGSGHEQYF.

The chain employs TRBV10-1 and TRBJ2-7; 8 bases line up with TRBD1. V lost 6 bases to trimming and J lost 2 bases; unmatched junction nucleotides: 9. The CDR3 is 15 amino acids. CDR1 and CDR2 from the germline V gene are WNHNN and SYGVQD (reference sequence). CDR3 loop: CASSQGQGIAYEQYF. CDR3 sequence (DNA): TGCGCCAGCAGCCAAGGACAGGGAATCGCCTACGAGCAGTACTTC.

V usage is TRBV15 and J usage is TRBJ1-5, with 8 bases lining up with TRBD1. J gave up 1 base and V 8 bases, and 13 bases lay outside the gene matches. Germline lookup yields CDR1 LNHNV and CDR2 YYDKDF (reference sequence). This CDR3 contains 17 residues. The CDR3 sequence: CATLDRGSPPSNQPQHF. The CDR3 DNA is TGTGCCACCCTTGACAGGGGTTCCCCTCCCAGCAATCAGCCCCAGCATTTT.

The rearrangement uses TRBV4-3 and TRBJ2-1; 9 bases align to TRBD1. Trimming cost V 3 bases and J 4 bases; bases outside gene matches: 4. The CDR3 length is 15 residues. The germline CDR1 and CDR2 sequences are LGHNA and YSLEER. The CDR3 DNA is TGCGCCAGCAGCCACGGGACAGGGAGTTACAATGAGCAGTTCTTC. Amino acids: CASSHGTGSYNEQFF.

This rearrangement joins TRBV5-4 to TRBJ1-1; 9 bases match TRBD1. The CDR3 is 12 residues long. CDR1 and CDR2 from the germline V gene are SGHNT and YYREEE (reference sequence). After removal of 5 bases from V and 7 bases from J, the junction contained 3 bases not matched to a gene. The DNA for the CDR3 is TGTGCCAGCAGTGGGACAGGGAGTGAAGCTTTCTTT. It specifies CASSGTGSEAFF. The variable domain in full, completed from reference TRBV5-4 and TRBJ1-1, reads ETGVTQSPTHLIKTRGQQVTLRCSSQSGHNTVSWYQQALGQGPQFIFQYYREEENGRGNFPPRFSGLQFPNYSSELNVNALELDDSALYLCASSGTGSEAFFGQGTRLTVV.

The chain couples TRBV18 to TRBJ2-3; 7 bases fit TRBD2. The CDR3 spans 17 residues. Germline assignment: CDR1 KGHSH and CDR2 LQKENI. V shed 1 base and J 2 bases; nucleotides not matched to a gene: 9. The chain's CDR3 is CASSPRGIAGLTDTQYF. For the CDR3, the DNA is TGTGCCAGCTCACCACGGGGAATAGCGGGCCTCACAGATACGCAGTATTTT.

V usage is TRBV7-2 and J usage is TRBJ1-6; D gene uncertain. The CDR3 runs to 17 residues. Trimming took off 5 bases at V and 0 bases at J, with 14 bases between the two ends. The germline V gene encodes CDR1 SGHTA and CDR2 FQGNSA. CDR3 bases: TGTGCCAGCAGCACGACGGGTATTAGCTCCTATAATTCACCCCTCCACTTT. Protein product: CASSTTGISSYNSPLHF.

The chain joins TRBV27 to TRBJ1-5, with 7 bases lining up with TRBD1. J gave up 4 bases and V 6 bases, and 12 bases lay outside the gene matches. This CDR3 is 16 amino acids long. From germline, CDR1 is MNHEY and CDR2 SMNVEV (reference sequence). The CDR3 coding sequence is TGTGCCAGCAGGCCCAGACAGGGATTGCGAAATCAGCCCCAGCATTTT. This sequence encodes CASRPRQGLRNQPQHF.

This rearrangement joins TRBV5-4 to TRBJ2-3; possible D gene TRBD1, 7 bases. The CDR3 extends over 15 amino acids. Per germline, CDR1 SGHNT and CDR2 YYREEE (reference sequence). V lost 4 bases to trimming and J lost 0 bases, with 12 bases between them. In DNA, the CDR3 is TGTGCCAGCAGCGCGGGACAGACTAGCACAGATACGCAGTATTTT. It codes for CASSAGQTSTDTQYF.

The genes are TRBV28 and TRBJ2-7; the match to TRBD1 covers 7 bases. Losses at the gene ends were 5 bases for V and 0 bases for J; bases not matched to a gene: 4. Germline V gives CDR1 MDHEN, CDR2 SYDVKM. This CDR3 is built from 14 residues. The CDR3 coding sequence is TGTGCCAGCAGTCGGACAGGCGACTCCTACGAGCAGTACTTC. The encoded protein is CASSRTGDSYEQYF.

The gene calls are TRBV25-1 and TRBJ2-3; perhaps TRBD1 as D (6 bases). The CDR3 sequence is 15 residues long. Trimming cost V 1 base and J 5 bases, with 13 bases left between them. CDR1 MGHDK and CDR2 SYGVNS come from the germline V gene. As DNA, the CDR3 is TGTGCCAGCAGTGAATGGGCGGCAGGGGAAGATACGCAGTATTTT. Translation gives CASSEWAAGEDTQYF.

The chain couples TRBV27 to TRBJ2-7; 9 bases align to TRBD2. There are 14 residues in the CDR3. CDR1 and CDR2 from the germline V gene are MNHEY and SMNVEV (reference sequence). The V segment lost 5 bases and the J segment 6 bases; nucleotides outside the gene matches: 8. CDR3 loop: CASSPRGGAGEQYF. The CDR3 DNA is TGTGCCAGCAGTCCCCGCGGGGGGGCCGGCGAGCAGTACTTC.

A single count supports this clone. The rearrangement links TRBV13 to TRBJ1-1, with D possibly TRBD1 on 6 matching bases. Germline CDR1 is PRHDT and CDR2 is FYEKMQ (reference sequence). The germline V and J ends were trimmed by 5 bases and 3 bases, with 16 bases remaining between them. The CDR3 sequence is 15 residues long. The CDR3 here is CASSAPGQGHTEAFF. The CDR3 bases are TGTGCCAGCAGCGCACCGGGACAAGGTCACACTGAAGCTTTCTTT.

CDR3 DNA: TGTGCCATCAGGGGGGGGGACGTCGCTCAACTGTTTTTT. This encodes CAIRGGDVAQLFF. The chain uses TRBV10-3 and TRBJ1-4; a weak D match, TRBD1 (5 bases). This CDR3 is built from 13 residues. The germline V and J ends were trimmed by 6 bases and 12 bases, with 17 bases remaining between them. The germline gives CDR1 ENHRY, CDR2 SYGVKD.

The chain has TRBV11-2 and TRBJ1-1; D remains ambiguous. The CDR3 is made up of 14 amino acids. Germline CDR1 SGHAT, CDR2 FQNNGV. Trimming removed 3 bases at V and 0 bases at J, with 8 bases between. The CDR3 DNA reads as TGTGCCAGCAGCTTCTACGAGGTGAACACTGAAGCTTTCTTT. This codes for CASSFYEVNTEAFF.

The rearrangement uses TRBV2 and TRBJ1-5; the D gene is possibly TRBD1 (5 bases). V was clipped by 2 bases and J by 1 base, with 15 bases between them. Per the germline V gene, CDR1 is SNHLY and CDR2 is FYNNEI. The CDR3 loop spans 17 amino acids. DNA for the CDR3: TGTGCCAGCAGTGAAAGGGGCGCAGGTGGGAGCAATCAGCCCCAGCATTTT. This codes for CASSERGAGGSNQPQHF.